This section outlines one T cell receptor beta chain sequence together with its context. Its specificity is not known. Study-level points and caveats: Larger-cohort validation covered only one TCR beta V-J rearrangement. Tumor memory CD4+ T cell TCR gene usage clustered with blood and lymph node memory CD4+ cells and lymph node naive CD4+ cells. Tumor Tregs overlapped most with tumor, then blood, naive CD4+ cells.

Semi-nested PCR with Nested Universal Primer A followed constant-region reverse priming of full-length variable regions. One entry per CDR3 protein, called by TCRdb with MiXCR from the 5' RACE reads. The table has a few thousand distinct CDR3 sequences, approximately 78% seen once. The sorted Tregs were CD4+CD25+CD127-/low cells. Sequencing input: Tregs sorted from blood. The origin of this receptor is a female donor with breast cancer.

The CDR3 bases are TGCGCCAGCAGTCATGGACAGGGGAACACTGAAGCTTTCTTT. Translation gives CASSHGQGNTEAFF. This rearrangement joins TRBV5-1 to TRBJ1-1; TRBD1 agrees at 8 bases. The CDR3 loop spans 14 amino acids. In germline, CDR1 is SGHRS, CDR2 YFSETQ. Losses at the gene ends were 5 bases for V and 1 base for J; bases not matched to a gene: 4.